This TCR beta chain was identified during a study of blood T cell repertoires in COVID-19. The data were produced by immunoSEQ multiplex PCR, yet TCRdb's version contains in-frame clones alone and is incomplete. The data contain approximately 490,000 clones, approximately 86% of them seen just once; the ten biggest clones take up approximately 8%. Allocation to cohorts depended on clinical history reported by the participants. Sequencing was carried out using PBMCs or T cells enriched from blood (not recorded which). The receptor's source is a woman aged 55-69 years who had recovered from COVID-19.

CDR3: CASKVGGSYNEQFF. The CDR3 DNA follows: TGTGCCAGCAAGGTCGGGGGATCCTACAATGAGCAGTTCTTC. This chain connects TRBV2 to TRBJ2-1; the D gene is possibly TRBD2 (6 bases). The germline CDR1 and CDR2 sequences are SNHLY and FYNNEI. CDR3 length: 14 amino acids. With 7 bases removed from V and 1 base from J, the gap between germline ends came to 11 bases.